This T cell receptor (beta chain) emerged from a study of cytomegalovirus exposure and HLA in healthy donors. Across the study: Assignment to the Caucasian-associated ancestry cluster applied to approximately 80% of the approximately 420 genotyped donors.

Only one count was recorded for this clone. The germline CDR1 and CDR2 sequences are MGHDK and SYGVNS. Germline trimming cut 3 bases from V and 5 bases from J; bases unmatched to any gene: 5. This CDR3 is 14 amino acids long. The study ran its PCR with 60 Vbeta and 13 Jbeta primers. Assay used: immunoSEQ multiplex PCR; TCRdb lists only in-frame clones, some missing. The sample has tens of thousands of clones, around three quarters seen once. Sample: PBMCs. This sequence originates from a man aged 25-45 years in good health and CMV-seronegative. The chain uses TRBV25-1 and TRBJ1-1; 8 positions agree with TRBD1. Written as DNA, the CDR3 is TGTGCCAGCAGTGATCGACAGGGGATGACTGAAGCTTTCTTT. Translating gives CASSDRQGMTEAFF.